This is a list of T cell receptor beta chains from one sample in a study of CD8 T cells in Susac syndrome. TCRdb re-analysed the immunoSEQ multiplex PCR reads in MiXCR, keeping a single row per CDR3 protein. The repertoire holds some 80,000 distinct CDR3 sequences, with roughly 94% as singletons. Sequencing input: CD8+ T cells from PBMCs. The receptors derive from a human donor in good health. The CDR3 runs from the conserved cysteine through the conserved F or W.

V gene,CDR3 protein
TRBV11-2,CASSLDLGNTEAFF
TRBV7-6,CASSAPAGVGHEKLFF
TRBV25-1,CASSGRRSGVNTGELFF
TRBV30,CAWSVSNTGELFF
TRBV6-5,CASSYERGVDTQYF
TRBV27,CASFEGATEAFF
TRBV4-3,CASSQERWGTDTQYF
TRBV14,CASSQVAYSGLYTDTQYF
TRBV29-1,CSVSDRLSGANVLTF
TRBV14,CASSLSDRVRRYF
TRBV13,CASSFGLGSYEQYF
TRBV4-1,CASSHRLAVTSDTQYF
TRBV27,CASTELNSNYGYTF
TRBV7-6,CASRPSGRASDEQFF
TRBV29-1,CSVGAVLGPDTQYF
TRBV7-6,CASSLGFGGRTDTQYF
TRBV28,CASRIGPYTEAFF
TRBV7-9,CASSNSLNIQYF
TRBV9,CASSVDLARGAQYF
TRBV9,CASSAGGSTEAFF
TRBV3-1,CASSLEIRTSGGSETQYF
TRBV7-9,CASSWGGSGSTDTQYF
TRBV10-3,CAISVEGGRGYTF
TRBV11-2,CASSPDRGVGTEAFF
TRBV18,CASSAGTLYEQYF
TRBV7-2,CASSLGQGLANYGYTF
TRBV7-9,CATTWGNTEAFF
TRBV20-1,CSARASNQETQYF
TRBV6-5,CASNADPETQYF
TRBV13,CAGRLAGVGTQYF
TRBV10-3,CAISESERLTYNEQFF
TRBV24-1,CATGQDNQPQHF
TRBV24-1,CATSDSDWDEQYF
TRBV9,CASSAPVSDTQYF
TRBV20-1,CSARDRGQHEQFF
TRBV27,CASSSRGYEQYF
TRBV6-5,CASSYSEGGAAGYTF
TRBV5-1,CASSPKPTGWNEQFF
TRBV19,CASSIAAGNRGYTF
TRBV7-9,CASSLVSVANEQFF
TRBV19,CASRTTEAFF
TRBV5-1,CASSLEGSYEQYF
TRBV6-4,CASSDSDYNEQFF
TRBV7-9,CASSLARTSGYNEQFF
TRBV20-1,CSASPGQGDLLIRQPQHF
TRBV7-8,CASSSLGGSNEKLFF
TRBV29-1,CSVVRGGEQYF
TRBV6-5,CASSTTSGPQETQYF
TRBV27,CASSPRDRVTEKLFF
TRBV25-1,CASSEYRGSGNEQFF
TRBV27,CASSFWASQPQHF
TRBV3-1,CASSQDGRGHQPQHF
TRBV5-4,CASSSPLRGFRYTF
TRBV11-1,CASSLAGTGPVNEQFF
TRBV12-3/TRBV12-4,CASSLPGFSNQPQHF